This T cell receptor (beta chain) comes out of a study of naive and memory T cell subsets. After removal of 4 bases from V and 1 base from J, the junction contained 7 bases not matched to a gene. Germline assignment: CDR1 SGHDT and CDR2 YYEEEE. The CDR3 contains 16 residues. Two oligonucleotides, mixed equimolar, formed the beta constant-region primer covering TRBC1 and TRBC2. TCRdb used MiXCR to reprocess the UMI-ligation and nested PCR reads, holding one entry per CDR3 protein. Found here are some 28,000 distinct CDR3 sequences, approximately 12% of them singletons; the top ten hold about a sixth. The sequenced sample consisted of effector memory CD4+ T cells from blood. Described subset: effector memory, CD45RA- CD27-. The chain couples TRBV5-6 to TRBJ1-5; TRBD1 agrees at 8 bases. The clonotype was recovered from a human donor in good health. CDR3 sequence: CASSARNRGSNQPQHF. The CDR3 region has the DNA TGTGCCAGCAGCGCCCGGAACAGGGGGAGCAATCAGCCCCAGCATTTT.